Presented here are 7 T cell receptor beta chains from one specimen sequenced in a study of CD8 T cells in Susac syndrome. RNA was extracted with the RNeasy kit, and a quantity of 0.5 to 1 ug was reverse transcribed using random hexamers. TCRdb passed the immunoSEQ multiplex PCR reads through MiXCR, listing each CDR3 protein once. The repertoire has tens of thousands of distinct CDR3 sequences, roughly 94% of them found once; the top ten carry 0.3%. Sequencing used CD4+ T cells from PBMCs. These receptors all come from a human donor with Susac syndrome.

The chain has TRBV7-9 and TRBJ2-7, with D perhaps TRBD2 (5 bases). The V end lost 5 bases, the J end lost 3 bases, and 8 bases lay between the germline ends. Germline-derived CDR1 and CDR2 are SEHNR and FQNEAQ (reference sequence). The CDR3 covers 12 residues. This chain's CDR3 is CASSEGLYEQYF. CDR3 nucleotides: TGTGCCAGCAGCGAGGGCCTCTACGAGCAGTACTTC.

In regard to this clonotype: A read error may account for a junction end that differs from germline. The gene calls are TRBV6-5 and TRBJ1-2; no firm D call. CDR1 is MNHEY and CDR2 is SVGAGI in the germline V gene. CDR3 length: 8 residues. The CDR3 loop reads CASSTHLF. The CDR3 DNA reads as TGTGCCAGCAGTACCCACCTCTTC.

The CDR3 bases are TGCAGTGCTAGTGACGGGGAAGAGACCCAGTACTTC. It translates to CSASDGEETQYF. The chain recombines TRBV20-1 with TRBJ2-5; tentative D call: TRBD2 (5 bases). V gave up 3 bases and J gave up 3 bases, with 8 bases separating them. From germline, CDR1 is DFQATT and CDR2 SNEGSKA (reference sequence). The CDR3 extends over 12 amino acids.

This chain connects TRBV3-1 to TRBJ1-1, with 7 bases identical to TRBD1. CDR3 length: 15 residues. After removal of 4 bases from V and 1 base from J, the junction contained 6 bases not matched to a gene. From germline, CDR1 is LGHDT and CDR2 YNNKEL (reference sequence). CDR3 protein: CASSRWDSRNTEAFF. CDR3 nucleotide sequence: TGTGCCAGCAGCCGTTGGGACAGCCGGAACACTGAAGCTTTCTTT.

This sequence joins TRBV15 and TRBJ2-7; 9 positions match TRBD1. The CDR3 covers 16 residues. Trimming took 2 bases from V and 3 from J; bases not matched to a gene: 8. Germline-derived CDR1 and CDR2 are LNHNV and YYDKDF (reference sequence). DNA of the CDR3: TGTGCCACCAGCAGACTATCCGGGACAGGGAGCTACGAGCAGTACTTC. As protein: CATSRLSGTGSYEQYF. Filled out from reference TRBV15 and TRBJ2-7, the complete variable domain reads DAMVIQNPRYQVTQFGKPVTLSCSQTLNHNVMYWYQQKSSQAPKLLFHYYDKDFNNEADTPDNFQSRRPNTSFCFLDIRSPGLGDTAMYLCATSRLSGTGSYEQYFGPGTRLTVT.

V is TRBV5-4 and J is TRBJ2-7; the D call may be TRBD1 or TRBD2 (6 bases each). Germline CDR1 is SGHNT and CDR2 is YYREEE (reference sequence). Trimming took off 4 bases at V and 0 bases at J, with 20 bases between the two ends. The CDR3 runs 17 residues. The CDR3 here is CASSPKGGALYSYEQYF. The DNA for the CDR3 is TGTGCCAGCAGCCCGAAGGGGGGTGCCCTTTACTCCTACGAGCAGTACTTC.

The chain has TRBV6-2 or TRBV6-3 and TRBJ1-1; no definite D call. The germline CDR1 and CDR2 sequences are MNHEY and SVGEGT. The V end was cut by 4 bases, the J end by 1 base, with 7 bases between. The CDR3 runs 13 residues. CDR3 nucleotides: TGTGCCAGCAGTTTGACGGGGAACACTGAAGCTTTCTTT. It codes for CASSLTGNTEAFF.